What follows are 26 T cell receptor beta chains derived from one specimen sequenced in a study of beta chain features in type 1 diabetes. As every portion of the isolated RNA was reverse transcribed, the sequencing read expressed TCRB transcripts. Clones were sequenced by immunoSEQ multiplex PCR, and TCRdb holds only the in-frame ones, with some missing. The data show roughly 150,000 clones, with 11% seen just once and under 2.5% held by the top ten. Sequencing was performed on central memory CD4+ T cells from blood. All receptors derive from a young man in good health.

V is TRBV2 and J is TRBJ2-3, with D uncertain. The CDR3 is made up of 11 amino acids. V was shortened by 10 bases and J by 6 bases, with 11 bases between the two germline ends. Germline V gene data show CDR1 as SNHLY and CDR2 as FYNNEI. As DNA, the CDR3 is TGTGCCATCCTCAATTCGGATACGCAGTATTTT. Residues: CAILNSDTQYF.

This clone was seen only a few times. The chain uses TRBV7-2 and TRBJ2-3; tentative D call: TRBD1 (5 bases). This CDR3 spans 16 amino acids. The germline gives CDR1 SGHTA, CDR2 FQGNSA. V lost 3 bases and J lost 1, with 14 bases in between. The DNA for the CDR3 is TGTGCCAGCAGCTTTGGCGGCCCCAGGGGCACAGATACGCAGTATTTT. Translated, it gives CASSFGGPRGTDTQYF.

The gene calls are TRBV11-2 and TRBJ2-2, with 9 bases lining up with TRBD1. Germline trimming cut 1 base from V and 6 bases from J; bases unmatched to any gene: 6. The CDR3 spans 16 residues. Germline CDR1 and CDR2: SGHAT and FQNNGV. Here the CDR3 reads CASSLAPRQGAGELFF. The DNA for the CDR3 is TGTGCCAGCAGCTTAGCCCCCCGACAGGGGGCCGGGGAGCTGTTTTTT. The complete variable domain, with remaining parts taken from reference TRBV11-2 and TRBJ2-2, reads EAGVAQSPRYKIIEKRQSVAFWCNPISGHATLYWYQQILGQGPKLLIQFQNNGVVDDSQLPKDRFSAERLKGVDSTLKIQPAKLEDSAVYLCASSLAPRQGAGELFFGEGSRLTVL.

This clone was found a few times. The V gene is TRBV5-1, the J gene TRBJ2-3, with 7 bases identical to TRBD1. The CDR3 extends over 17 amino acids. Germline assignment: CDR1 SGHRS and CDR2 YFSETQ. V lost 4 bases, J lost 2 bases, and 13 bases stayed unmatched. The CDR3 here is CASSQSQQGIVTDTQYF. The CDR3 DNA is TGCGCCAGCAGCCAAAGTCAACAGGGGATCGTCACAGATACGCAGTATTTT.

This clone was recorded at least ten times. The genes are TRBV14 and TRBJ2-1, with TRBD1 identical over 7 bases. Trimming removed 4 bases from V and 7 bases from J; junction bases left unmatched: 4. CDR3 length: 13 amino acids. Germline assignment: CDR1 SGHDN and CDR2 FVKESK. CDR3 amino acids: CASSLPDRNEQFF. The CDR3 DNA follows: TGTGCCAGCAGCCTACCGGACAGGAATGAGCAGTTCTTC.

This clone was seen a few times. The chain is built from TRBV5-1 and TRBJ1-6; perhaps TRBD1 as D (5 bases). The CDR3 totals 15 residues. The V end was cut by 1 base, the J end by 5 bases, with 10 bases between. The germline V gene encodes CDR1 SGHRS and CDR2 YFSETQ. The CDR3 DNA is TGCGCCAGCAGCTTGTGGGGGGATGATAATTCACCCCTCCACTTT. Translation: CASSLWGDDNSPLHF.

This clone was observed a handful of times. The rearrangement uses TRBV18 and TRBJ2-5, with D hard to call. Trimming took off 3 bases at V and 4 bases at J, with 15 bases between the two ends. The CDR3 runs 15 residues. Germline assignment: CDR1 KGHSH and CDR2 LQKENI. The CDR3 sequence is CASSPRLGTGETQYF. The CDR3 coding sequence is TGTGCCAGCTCACCCCGGTTGGGAACGGGAGAGACCCAGTACTTC. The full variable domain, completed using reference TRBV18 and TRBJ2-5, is NAGVMQNPRHLVRRRGQEARLRCSPMKGHSHVYWYRQLPEEGLKFMVYLQKENIIDESGMPKERFSAEFPKEGPSILRIQQVVRGDSAAYFCASSPRLGTGETQYFGPGTRLLVL.

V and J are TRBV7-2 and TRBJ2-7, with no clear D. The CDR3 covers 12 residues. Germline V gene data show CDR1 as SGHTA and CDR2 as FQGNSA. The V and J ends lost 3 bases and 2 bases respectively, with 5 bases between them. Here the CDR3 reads CASSFDTYEQYF. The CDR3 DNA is TGTGCCAGCAGCTTTGACACCTACGAGCAGTACTTC. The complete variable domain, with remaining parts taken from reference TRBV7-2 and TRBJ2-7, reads GAGVSQSPSNKVTEKGKDVELRCDPISGHTALYWYRQSLGQGLEFLIYFQGNSAPDKSGLPSDRFSAERTGGSVSTLTIQRTQQEDSAVYLCASSFDTYEQYFGPGTRLTVT.

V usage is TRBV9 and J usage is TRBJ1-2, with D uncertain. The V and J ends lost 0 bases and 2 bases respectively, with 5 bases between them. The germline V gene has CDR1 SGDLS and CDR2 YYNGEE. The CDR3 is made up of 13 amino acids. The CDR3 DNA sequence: TGTGCCAGCAGCGTAGACGTGAACTATGGCTACACCTTC. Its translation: CASSVDVNYGYTF.

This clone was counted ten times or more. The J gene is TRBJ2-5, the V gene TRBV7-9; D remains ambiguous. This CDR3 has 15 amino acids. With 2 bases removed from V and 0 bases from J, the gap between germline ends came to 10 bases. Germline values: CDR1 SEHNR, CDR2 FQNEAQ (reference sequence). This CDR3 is CASSLTGSYQETQYF. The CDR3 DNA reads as TGTGCCAGCAGCTTAACGGGTTCGTACCAAGAGACCCAGTACTTC.

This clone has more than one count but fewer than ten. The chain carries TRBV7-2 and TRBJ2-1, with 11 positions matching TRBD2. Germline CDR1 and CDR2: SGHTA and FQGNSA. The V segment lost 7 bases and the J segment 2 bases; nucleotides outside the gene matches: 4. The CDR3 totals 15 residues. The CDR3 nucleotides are TGTGCCAGCACCCTGACTAGCGGGGCCTACAATGAGCAGTTCTTC. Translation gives CASTLTSGAYNEQFF. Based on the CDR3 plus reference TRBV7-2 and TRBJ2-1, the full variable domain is GAGVSQSPSNKVTEKGKDVELRCDPISGHTALYWYRQSLGQGLEFLIYFQGNSAPDKSGLPSDRFSAERTGGSVSTLTIQRTQQEDSAVYLCASTLTSGAYNEQFFGPGTRLTVL.

The CDR3 bases are TGTGCCAGCAGCTTGCGGGTCAGCCAAGAGACCCAGTACTTC. It codes for CASSLRVSQETQYF. The rearrangement links TRBV5-4 to TRBJ2-5; D is uncertain. The CDR3 contains 14 residues. Trimming cost V 1 base and J 1 base, with 8 bases left between them. Germline-derived CDR1 and CDR2 are SGHNT and YYREEE (reference sequence).

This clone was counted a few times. The CDR3 reads CASSPTGTGLNQPQHF. The CDR3 nucleotides read TGTGCCAGCTCACCAACAGGGACAGGCCTTAATCAGCCCCAGCATTTT. The V call is TRBV18, the J call TRBJ1-5; 8 nucleotides align to TRBD1. Trimming removed 2 bases from V and 4 bases from J; junction bases left unmatched: 7. Germline CDR1 KGHSH, CDR2 LQKENI. The CDR3 extends over 16 amino acids.

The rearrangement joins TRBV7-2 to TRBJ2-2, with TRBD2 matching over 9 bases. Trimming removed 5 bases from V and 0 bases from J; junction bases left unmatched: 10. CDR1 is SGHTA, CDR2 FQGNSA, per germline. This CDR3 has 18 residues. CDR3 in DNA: TGTGCCAGCAGCCGAACGGGGAGCGGGGGGACGAACACCGGGGAGCTGTTTTTT. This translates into CASSRTGSGGTNTGELFF.

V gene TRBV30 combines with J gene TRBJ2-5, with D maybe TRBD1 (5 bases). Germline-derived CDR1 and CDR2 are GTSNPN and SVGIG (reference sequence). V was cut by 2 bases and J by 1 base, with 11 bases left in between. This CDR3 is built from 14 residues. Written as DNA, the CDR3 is TGTGCCTGGAGTTTAGGGGTTACCCAAGAGACCCAGTACTTC. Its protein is CAWSLGVTQETQYF.

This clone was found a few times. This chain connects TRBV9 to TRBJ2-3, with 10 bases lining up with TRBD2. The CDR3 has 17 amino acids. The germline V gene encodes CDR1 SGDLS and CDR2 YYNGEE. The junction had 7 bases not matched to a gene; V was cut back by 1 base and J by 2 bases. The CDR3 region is CASSVSPGTSATDTQYF. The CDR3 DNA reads TGTGCCAGCAGCGTATCCCCGGGGACTAGCGCCACAGATACGCAGTATTTT.

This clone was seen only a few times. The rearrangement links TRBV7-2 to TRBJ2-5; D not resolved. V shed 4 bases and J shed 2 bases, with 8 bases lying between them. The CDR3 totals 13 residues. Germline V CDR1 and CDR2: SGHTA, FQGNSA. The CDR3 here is CASSSGQQETQYF. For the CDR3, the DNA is TGTGCCAGCAGCTCGGGCCAACAAGAGACCCAGTACTTC.

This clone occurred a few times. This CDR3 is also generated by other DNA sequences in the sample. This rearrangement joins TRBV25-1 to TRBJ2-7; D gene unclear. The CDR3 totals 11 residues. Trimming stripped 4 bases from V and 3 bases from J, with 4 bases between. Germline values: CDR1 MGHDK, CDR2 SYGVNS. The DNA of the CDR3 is TGTGCCAGCAGTGGCTTCTACGAGCAGTACTTC. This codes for CASSGFYEQYF.

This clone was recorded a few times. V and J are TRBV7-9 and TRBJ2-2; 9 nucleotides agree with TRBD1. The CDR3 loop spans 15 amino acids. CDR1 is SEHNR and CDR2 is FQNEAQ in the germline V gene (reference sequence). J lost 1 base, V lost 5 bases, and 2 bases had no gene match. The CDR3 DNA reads TGTGCCAGCAGCCCGGGACAGGGGAACACCGGGGAGCTGTTTTTT. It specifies CASSPGQGNTGELFF.

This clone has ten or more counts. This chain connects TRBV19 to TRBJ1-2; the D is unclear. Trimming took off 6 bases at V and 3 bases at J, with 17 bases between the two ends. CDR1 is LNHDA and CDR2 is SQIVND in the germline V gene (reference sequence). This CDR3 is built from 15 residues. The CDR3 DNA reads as TGTGCCAGTAGGATGATGGCGGGAAAGGACTATGGCTACACCTTC. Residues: CASRMMAGKDYGYTF.

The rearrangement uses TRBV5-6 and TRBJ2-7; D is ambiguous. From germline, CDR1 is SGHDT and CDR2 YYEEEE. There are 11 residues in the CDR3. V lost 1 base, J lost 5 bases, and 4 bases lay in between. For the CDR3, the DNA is TGTGCCAGCAGCTTGTCTAACGAGCAGTACTTC. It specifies CASSLSNEQYF.

The DNA for the CDR3 is TGTGCCAGCTCGGTCATGGGGGAGAGCAATCAGCCCCAGCATTTT. It specifies CASSVMGESNQPQHF. The chain links TRBV18 to TRBJ1-5; possibly TRBD1 for D (5 bases). The V gene lost 6 bases and the J gene lost 1 base, with 13 bases spanning the gap. Germline values: CDR1 KGHSH, CDR2 LQKENI. The CDR3 is 15 residues long.

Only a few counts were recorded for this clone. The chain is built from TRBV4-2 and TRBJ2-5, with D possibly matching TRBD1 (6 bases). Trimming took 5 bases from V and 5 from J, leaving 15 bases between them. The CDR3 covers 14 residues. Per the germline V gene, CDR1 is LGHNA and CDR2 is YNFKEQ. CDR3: CASSTTGSRETQYF. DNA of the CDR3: TGTGCCAGCAGCACCACAGGGAGTCGGGAGACCCAGTACTTC.

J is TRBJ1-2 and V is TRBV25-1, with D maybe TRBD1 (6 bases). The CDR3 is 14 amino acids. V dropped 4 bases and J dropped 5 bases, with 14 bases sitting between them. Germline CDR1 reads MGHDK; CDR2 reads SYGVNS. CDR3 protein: CASSGQGNQYGYTF. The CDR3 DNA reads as TGTGCCAGCAGTGGGCAGGGGAATCAGTATGGCTACACCTTC.

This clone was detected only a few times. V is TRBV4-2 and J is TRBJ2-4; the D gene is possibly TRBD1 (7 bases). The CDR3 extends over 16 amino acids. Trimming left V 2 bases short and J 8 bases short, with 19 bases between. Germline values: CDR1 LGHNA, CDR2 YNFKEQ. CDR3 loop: CASSQSEGQYQDIQYF. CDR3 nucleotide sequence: TGTGCCAGCAGCCAATCGGAGGGACAGTATCAGGACATTCAGTACTTC.

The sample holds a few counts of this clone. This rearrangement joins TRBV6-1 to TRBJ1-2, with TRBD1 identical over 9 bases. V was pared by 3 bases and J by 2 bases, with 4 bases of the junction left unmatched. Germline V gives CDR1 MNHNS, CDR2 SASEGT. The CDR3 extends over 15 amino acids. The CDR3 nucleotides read TGTGCCAGCAGTGAGTGGACAGGGGCGAACTATGGCTACACCTTC. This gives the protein CASSEWTGANYGYTF.